This entry lists 9 T cell receptor beta chains sequenced from one sample in a study of blood T cell repertoires in COVID-19. Produced via immunoSEQ multiplex PCR; TCRdb's table is partial and in-frame only. The sample lists approximately 380,000 clones; around 84% were seen once. The sequenced sample consisted of peripheral blood. The source is a young woman with acute or convalescent COVID-19.

This rearrangement joins TRBV28 to TRBJ2-1; 7 bases fit TRBD1. CDR1 is MDHEN and CDR2 is SYDVKM in the germline V gene. V trimming: 4 bases; J trimming: 3 bases; junction bases outside the gene matches: 6. The CDR3 has 15 residues. CDR3 DNA sequence: TGTGCCAGCAGTTCCCGTAACAGGGGCTACAATGAGCAGTTCTTC. Translation gives CASSSRNRGYNEQFF.

The chain has TRBV29-1 and TRBJ2-5; 8 bases agree with TRBD1. V shed 6 bases and J 4 bases; nucleotides not matched to a gene: 4. The CDR3 sequence is 12 residues long. CDR1 is SQVTM and CDR2 is ANQGSEA in the germline V gene. The CDR3 loop reads CSVPTGAETQYF. In nucleotides, the CDR3 is TGCAGCGTGCCGACAGGGGCAGAGACCCAGTACTTC.

This clone was picked up one time. The V call is TRBV12-3 or TRBV12-4, the J call TRBJ1-5; D gene uncertain. The CDR3 runs 13 residues. Trimming pared 7 bases from V and 3 bases from J, leaving 10 bases between. CDR3 in DNA: TGTGCCAGCACCTGGCACCTCAATCAGCCCCAGCATTTT. Amino acid sequence: CASTWHLNQPQHF.

This clone was recorded at least ten times. The junction and the germline gene differ at one end; a read error may be behind it. The chain joins TRBV4-1 to TRBJ1-1; possible D gene TRBD1, 5 bases. Germline V gene sequence: CDR1 MGHRA, CDR2 YSYEKL. The CDR3 totals 14 residues. DNA of the CDR3: TGCGCCAGCAGCCAAGGGACACTGAACGCTGAAGCTTTCTTT. Translation gives CASSQGTLNAEAFF.

This sequence joins TRBV6-6 and TRBJ2-1, with TRBD2 matching over 14 bases. The germline CDR1 and CDR2 sequences are MNHNY and SVGAGI (reference sequence). The CDR3 has 14 residues. Trimming cost V 6 bases and J 7 bases; bases outside gene matches: 2. In DNA form, the CDR3 reads TGTGCCAGCAGGACTAGCGGGGGGGTTAATGAGCAGTTCTTC. Amino acids: CASRTSGGVNEQFF.

For this clone: At one boundary the junction diverges from the germline segment, which might be a read error. The rearrangement uses TRBV5-6 and TRBJ1-1, with TRBD1 identical over 9 bases. This CDR3 is built from 14 residues. Germline V gives CDR1 SGHDT, CDR2 YYEEEE. The CDR3 DNA sequence: TGTGCCAGCAGCCCAGGACAGGGGAACCCTGAAGCTTTCTTT. Its translation is CASSPGQGNPEAFF.

This clone was seen only once. J is TRBJ2-1 and V is TRBV4-1, with a tentative D call TRBD2 (7 bases). The ends were cut back, 2 bases at V and 7 bases at J, with 24 bases in the middle. The germline V gene has CDR1 MGHRA and CDR2 YSYEKL. CDR3 size: 18 residues. CDR3: CASSQRGALAPLGNEQFF. The CDR3 coding sequence is TGCGCCAGCAGCCAACGGGGGGCCTTAGCGCCATTAGGAAATGAGCAGTTCTTC.

This clone was found once. V is TRBV9 and J is TRBJ2-2; no firm D call. Germline V gene data show CDR1 as SGDLS and CDR2 as YYNGEE. CDR3 length equals 14 residues. The V gene lost 3 bases and the J gene lost 1 base, with 7 bases spanning the gap. The CDR3 spells CASSGRGNTGELFF. In DNA, the CDR3 is TGTGCCAGCAGCGGACGAGGGAACACCGGGGAGCTGTTTTTT.

The sample holds one count of this clone. The rearrangement links TRBV5-6 to TRBJ2-1; 16 bases are a match to TRBD2. With 5 bases clipped from V and 9 bases from J, the junction kept 5 bases outside the gene matches. CDR3 size: 15 residues. Per germline, CDR1 SGHDT and CDR2 YYEEEE. CDR3 loop: CASRPGLAGGAEQFF. The DNA for the CDR3 is TGTGCCAGCAGACCGGGACTAGCGGGAGGGGCTGAGCAGTTCTTC.